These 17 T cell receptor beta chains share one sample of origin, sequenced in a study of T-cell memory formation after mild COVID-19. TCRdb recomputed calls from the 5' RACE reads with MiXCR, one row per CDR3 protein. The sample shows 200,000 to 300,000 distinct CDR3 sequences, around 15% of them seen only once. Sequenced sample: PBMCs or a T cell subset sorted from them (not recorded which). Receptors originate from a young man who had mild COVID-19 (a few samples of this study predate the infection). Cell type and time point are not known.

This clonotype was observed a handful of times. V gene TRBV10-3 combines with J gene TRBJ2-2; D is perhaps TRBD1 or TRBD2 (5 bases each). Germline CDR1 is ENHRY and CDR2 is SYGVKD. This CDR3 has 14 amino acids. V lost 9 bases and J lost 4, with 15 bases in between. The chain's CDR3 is CAMKRDGVTGELFF. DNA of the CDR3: TGTGCCATGAAGAGGGACGGAGTCACCGGGGAGCTGTTTTTT.

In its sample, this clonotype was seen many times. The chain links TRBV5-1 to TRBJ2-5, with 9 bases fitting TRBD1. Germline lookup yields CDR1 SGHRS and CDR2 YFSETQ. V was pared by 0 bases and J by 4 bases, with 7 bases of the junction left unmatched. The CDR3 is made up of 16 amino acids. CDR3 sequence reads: CASSLGGTGGGETQYF. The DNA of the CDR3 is TGCGCCAGCAGCTTGGGGGGAACAGGGGGCGGAGAGACCCAGTACTTC. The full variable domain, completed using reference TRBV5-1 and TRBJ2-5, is KAGVTQTPRYLIKTRGQQVTLSCSPISGHRSVSWYQQTPGQGLQFLFEYFSETQRNKGNFPGRFSGRQFSNSRSEMNVSTLELGDSALYLCASSLGGTGGGETQYFGPGTRLLVL.

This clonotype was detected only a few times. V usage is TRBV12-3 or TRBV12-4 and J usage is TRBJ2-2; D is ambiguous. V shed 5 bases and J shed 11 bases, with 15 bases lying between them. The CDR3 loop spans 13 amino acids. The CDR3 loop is CASSRTGELELFF. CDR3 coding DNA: TGTGCCAGCAGTAGGACCGGAGAACTTGAGCTGTTTTTT.

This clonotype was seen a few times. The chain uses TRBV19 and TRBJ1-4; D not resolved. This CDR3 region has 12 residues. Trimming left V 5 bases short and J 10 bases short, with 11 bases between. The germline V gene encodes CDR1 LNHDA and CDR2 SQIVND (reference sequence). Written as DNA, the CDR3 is TGTGCCAGTAGTGGCCGCCTCGGAAAACTGTTTTTT. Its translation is CASSGRLGKLFF.

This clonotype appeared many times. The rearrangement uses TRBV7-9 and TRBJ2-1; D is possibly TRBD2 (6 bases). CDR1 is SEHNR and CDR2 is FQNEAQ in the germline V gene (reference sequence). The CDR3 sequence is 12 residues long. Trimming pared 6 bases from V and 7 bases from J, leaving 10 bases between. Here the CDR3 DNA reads TGTGCCAGCAGTCTAAGCGGGAATGAGCAGTTCTTC. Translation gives CASSLSGNEQFF.

CDR3: CSASTQGQISGNTIYF. CDR3 bases: TGCAGTGCTAGTACCCAGGGACAGATCTCTGGAAACACCATATATTTT. The gene calls are TRBV20-1 and TRBJ1-3, with 7 bases fitting TRBD1. Trimming at V came to 3 bases and at J to 0 bases, leaving 8 bases not matched to a gene. Per the germline V gene, CDR1 is DFQATT and CDR2 is SNEGSKA (reference sequence). The CDR3 has 16 residues.

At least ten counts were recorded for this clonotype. The CDR3 nucleotides read TGTGCCAGCAGTCCCGGGACCCCAGATACGCAGTATTTT. Protein sequence: CASSPGTPDTQYF. This chain connects TRBV12-3 or TRBV12-4 to TRBJ2-3; D may correspond to TRBD1 or TRBD2 (5 bases each). Trimming shortened V by 5 bases and J by 4 bases, and 10 bases separated the two germline ends. The CDR3 consists of 13 residues.

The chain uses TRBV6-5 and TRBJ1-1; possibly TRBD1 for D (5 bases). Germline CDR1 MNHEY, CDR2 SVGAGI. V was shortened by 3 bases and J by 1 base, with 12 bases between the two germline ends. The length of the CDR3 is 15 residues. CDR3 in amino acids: CASSYNRWQNTEAFF. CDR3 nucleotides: TGTGCCAGCAGTTATAACAGGTGGCAGAACACTGAAGCTTTCTTT.

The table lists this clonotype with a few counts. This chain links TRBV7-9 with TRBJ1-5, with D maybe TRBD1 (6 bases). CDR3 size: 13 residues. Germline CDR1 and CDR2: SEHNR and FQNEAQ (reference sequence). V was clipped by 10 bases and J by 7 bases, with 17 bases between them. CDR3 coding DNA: TGTGCCATCGCACCACAGGGTGGACAGCCCCAGCATTTT. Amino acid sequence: CAIAPQGGQPQHF. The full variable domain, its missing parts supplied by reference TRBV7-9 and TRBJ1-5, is DTGVSQNPRHKITKRGQNVTFRCDPISEHNRLYWYRQTLGQGPEFLTYFQNEAQLEKSRLLSDRFSAERPKGSFSTLEIQRTEQGDSAMYLCAIAPQGGQPQHFGDGTRLSIL.

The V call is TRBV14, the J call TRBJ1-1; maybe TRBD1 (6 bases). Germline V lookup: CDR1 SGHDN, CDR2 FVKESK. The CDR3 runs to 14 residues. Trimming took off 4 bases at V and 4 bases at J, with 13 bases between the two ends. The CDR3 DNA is TGTGCCAGCAGCCCAATCCAGGGGCCCACTGAAGCTTTCTTT. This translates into CASSPIQGPTEAFF.

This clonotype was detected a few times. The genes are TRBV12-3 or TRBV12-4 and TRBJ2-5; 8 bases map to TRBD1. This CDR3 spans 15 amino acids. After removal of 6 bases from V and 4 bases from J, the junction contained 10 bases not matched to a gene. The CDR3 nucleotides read TGTGCCAGCAGCACAACCTGGACAGGGCGAGAGACCCAGTACTTC. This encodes CASSTTWTGRETQYF.

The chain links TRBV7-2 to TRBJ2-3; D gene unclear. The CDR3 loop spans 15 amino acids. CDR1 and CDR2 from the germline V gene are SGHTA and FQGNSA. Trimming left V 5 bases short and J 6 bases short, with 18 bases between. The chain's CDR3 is CASSPLGLAADTQYF. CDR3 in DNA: TGTGCCAGCAGCCCCCTTGGCCTGGCCGCGGATACGCAGTATTTT. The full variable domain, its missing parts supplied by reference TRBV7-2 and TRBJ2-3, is GAGVSQSPSNKVTEKGKDVELRCDPISGHTALYWYRQSLGQGLEFLIYFQGNSAPDKSGLPSDRFSAERTGGSVSTLTIQRTQQEDSAVYLCASSPLGLAADTQYFGPGTRLTVL.

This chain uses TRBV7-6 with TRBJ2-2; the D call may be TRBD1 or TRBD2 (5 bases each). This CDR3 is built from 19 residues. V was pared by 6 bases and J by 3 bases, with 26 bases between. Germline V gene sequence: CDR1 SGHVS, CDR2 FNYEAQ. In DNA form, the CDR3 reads TGTGCCAGCAGATACCCCGGGACCGCGGAACGAGGGGACACCGGGGAGCTGTTTTTT. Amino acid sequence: CASRYPGTAERGDTGELFF.

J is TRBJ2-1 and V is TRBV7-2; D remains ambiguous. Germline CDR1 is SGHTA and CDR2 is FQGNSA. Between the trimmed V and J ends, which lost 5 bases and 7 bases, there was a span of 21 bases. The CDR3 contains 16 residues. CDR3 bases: TGTGCCAGCAGCCCGAAGAGGTGGGGTTTTTTGAATGAGCAGTTCTTC. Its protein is CASSPKRWGFLNEQFF. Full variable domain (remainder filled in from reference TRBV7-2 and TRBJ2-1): GAGVSQSPSNKVTEKGKDVELRCDPISGHTALYWYRQSLGQGLEFLIYFQGNSAPDKSGLPSDRFSAERTGGSVSTLTIQRTQQEDSAVYLCASSPKRWGFLNEQFFGPGTRLTVL.

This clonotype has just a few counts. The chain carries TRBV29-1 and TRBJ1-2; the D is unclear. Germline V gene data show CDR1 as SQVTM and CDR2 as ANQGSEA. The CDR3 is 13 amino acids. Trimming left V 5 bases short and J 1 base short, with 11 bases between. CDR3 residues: CSVKAWDNYGYTF. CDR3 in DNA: TGCAGCGTTAAAGCCTGGGATAACTATGGCTACACCTTC.

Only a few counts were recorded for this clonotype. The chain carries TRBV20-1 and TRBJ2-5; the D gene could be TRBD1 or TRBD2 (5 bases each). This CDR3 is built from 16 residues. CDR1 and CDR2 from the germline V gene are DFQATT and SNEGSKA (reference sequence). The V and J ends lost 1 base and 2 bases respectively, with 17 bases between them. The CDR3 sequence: CSARGSEGPTQETQYF. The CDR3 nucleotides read TGCAGTGCTAGAGGGAGTGAGGGGCCGACGCAAGAGACCCAGTACTTC.

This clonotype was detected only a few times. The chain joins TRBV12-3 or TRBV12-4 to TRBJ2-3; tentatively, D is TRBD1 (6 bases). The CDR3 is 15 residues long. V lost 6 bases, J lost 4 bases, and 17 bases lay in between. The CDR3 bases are TGTGCCAGCAGGAGAGGGGGTGTTGGGTCAGATACGCAGTATTTT. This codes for CASRRGGVGSDTQYF.